Listed below are T cell receptor beta chains from one sample, sequenced in a study of blood T cell repertoires in COVID-19. Method: immunoSEQ multiplex PCR; TCRdb's copy keeps in-frame clones and lacks some. The table lists about 190,000 clones, under 90% of them singletons. Sequencing was done on a sample of peripheral blood. These TCRs come from a man in his forties or fifties with acute or convalescent COVID-19. Both conserved end residues are part of each CDR3. The D gene is left open where the match is weak. The listing skips clone size in some rows; elsewhere it reads once, few, many or a size class.

J: TRBJ2-3
D: TRBD2
length: 14
size: .
V: TRBV7-9
DNA: TGTGCCAGCAGCTTAAGGTCTAGCGGATATACGCAGTATTTT
CDR3: CASSLRSSGYTQYF

J: TRBJ2-7
D: TRBD2
length: 15
size: .
V: TRBV5-1
DNA: TGCGCCAGCAGCTTTATGACTAGCGGGGATCGGGAGCAGTACTTC
CDR3: CASSFMTSGDREQYF

J: TRBJ1-5
D: .
length: 17
size: .
V: TRBV7-9
DNA: TGTGCCAGCAGCTTATCGACAGGTCCAAATGGCAATCAGCCCCAGCATTTT
CDR3: CASSLSTGPNGNQPQHF

J: TRBJ1-2
D: TRBD1
length: 15
size: few
V: TRBV5-4
DNA: TGTGCCAGCAGCTTGGGGCAGGGGGGATACTATGGCTACACCTTC
CDR3: CASSLGQGGYYGYTF

J: TRBJ1-1
D: .
length: 16
size: .
V: TRBV12-5
DNA: TGTGCTAGTGGTTTGGTTCTAACGGGGGGGAACACTGAAGCTTTCTTT
CDR3: CASGLVLTGGNTEAFF

J: TRBJ1-2
D: .
length: 17
size: .
V: TRBV7-2
DNA: TGTGCCAGCAGCTTAAGCGGTTCAGGTGCATGGATATATGGCTACACCTTC
CDR3: CASSLSGSGAWIYGYTF

J: TRBJ1-1
D: TRBD1
length: 16
size: few
V: TRBV18
DNA: TGTGCCAGCTCACCACCGGTCAGGGGGCGAAACACTGAAGCTTTCTTT
CDR3: CASSPPVRGRNTEAFF

J: TRBJ1-1
D: .
length: 13
size: once
V: TRBV7-9
DNA: TGTGCCAGCAGCTTAGGTGGAGACACTGAAGCTTTCTTT
CDR3: CASSLGGDTEAFF

J: TRBJ1-2
D: .
length: 11
size: once
V: TRBV29-1
DNA: TGCAGCGTTGAACAGGGGTATGGCTACACCTTC
CDR3: CSVEQGYGYTF

J: TRBJ2-5
D: TRBD2
length: 15
size: .
V: TRBV9
DNA: TGTGCCAGCAGCCCCCGGACTAGCGGGGGGGAGACCCAGTACTTC
CDR3: CASSPRTSGGETQYF

J: TRBJ2-7
D: .
length: 11
size: .
V: TRBV29-1
DNA: TGCAGCGCCCAGGGGTTCAACGAGCAGTACTTC
CDR3: CSAQGFNEQYF

J: TRBJ1-4
D: TRBD1
length: 13
size: .
V: TRBV30
DNA: TGTGCCTCTCCCGGGACAGGTCATGAAAAACTGTTTTTT
CDR3: CASPGTGHEKLFF

J: TRBJ1-2
D: TRBD1
length: 14
size: few
V: TRBV18
DNA: TGTGCCAGCTCACCGGGACAGTCAGGCTATGGCTACACCTTC
CDR3: CASSPGQSGYGYTF

J: TRBJ2-3
D: .
length: 17
size: once
V: TRBV3-1/TRBV3-2
DNA: TGTGCCAGCAGCCAAGATAGTCAGGGCGGGGACACAGATACGCAGTATTTT
CDR3: CASSQDSQGGDTDTQYF

J: TRBJ2-7
D: TRBD1
length: 15
size: .
V: TRBV9
DNA: TGTGCCAGCAGCGTACGAGGGGGCCCCACCTACGAGCAGTACTTC
CDR3: CASSVRGGPTYEQYF

J: TRBJ1-2
D: TRBD1
length: 16
size: .
V: TRBV6-5
DNA: TGTGCCAGCAGTTCACATACCCAGGGGGCACTACTTGGCTACACCTTC
CDR3: CASSSHTQGALLGYTF

J: TRBJ1-6
D: .
length: 14
size: .
V: TRBV3-1/TRBV3-2
DNA: TGTGCCAGCAGCCCCGGGACAAGTAATTCACCCCTCCACTTT
CDR3: CASSPGTSNSPLHF

J: TRBJ2-7
D: .
length: 12
size: .
V: TRBV7-9
DNA: TGTGCCAGCAGCAACCCGCGCTACGAGCAGTACTTC
CDR3: CASSNPRYEQYF

J: TRBJ1-3
D: .
length: 17
size: .
V: TRBV4-1
DNA: TGCGCCAGCAGCCCGGAGGTTATTTTTTCGTCTGGAAACACCATATATTTT
CDR3: CASSPEVIFSSGNTIYF

J: TRBJ1-6
D: .
length: 14
size: .
V: TRBV28
DNA: TGTGCCAGCGTCGAGTCCGGTCTTAATTCACCCCTCCACTTT
CDR3: CASVESGLNSPLHF

J: TRBJ2-7
D: .
length: 14
size: .
V: TRBV10-1
DNA: TGCGCCAGCAGTGAGTCGAGGACAGACTACGAGCAGTACTTC
CDR3: CASSESRTDYEQYF

J: TRBJ2-7
D: .
length: 16
size: .
V: TRBV4-1
DNA: TGCGCCAGCAGCCAAGGGACAGTTCCCCTCTCCTACGAGCAGTACTTC
CDR3: CASSQGTVPLSYEQYF

J: TRBJ1-2
D: TRBD1
length: 15
size: .
V: TRBV6-5
DNA: TGTGCCAGCAGGGACAGGGACAGGGAGTACTATGGCTACACCTTC
CDR3: CASRDRDREYYGYTF

J: TRBJ1-5
D: .
length: 14
size: .
V: TRBV6-4
DNA: TGTGCCAGCAGTGAAGTCGGGGGAGGACAGCCCCAGCATTTT
CDR3: CASSEVGGGQPQHF

J: TRBJ1-6
D: .
length: 15
size: .
V: TRBV5-5
DNA: TGTGCCAGCAGCTTGGCCCGGGGAGAACATTCACCCCTCCACTTT
CDR3: CASSLARGEHSPLHF

J: TRBJ1-1
D: TRBD1
length: 13
size: .
V: TRBV7-3
DNA: TGTGCCAGTAAAGACAGGGGGAACACTGAAGCTTTCTTT
CDR3: CASKDRGNTEAFF

J: TRBJ2-4
D: .
length: 15
size: .
V: TRBV21-1
DNA: TGTGCCAGCAGGGGCATCCTGCTAGCCAAAAACATTCAGTACTTC
CDR3: CASRGILLAKNIQYF

J: TRBJ1-3
D: TRBD1
length: 11
size: .
V: TRBV30
DNA: TGTGCCTGGAAGCAGGGGGCTACCATATATTTT
CDR3: CAWKQGATIYF

J: TRBJ1-1
D: .
length: 12
size: .
V: TRBV9
DNA: TGTGCCAGCAGCTTAGGGGGGGCTGAAGCTTTCTTT
CDR3: CASSLGGAEAFF

J: TRBJ1-2
D: .
length: 13
size: .
V: TRBV6-5
DNA: TGTGCCAGCACTCCTAGGACAGCCTATGGCTACACCTTC
CDR3: CASTPRTAYGYTF

J: TRBJ1-5
D: .
length: 14
size: .
V: TRBV6-8
DNA: TGTGCCAGCAGTTCACTTAAGAGCAATCAGCCCCAGCATTTT
CDR3: CASSSLKSNQPQHF

J: TRBJ2-7
D: .
length: 14
size: .
V: TRBV11-2
DNA: TGTGCCAGCAGCTTCGGGGGGCGCACCTACGAGCAGTACTTC
CDR3: CASSFGGRTYEQYF

J: TRBJ1-2
D: TRBD1
length: 13
size: .
V: TRBV5-6
DNA: TGTGCCAGCAGCCTGGGGACAGGCTATGGCTACACCTTC
CDR3: CASSLGTGYGYTF